One sample yielded the 28 T cell receptor beta chains listed below, sequenced in a study of regulatory T cells in long-lasting Graves disease (dated by TCRdb to about 2021). Library preparation employed multiplex PCR. Sequencer: Illumina HiSeq 4000. CDR3 regions were amplified by Arm-PCR with iRepertoire HTBI primers to construct TCR beta libraries. In-frame beta chains were kept once TCRdb had trimmed the public reads at Q25 with fastp and called clones with MiXCR. Identical CDR3 proteins give one entry, which carries the most common genes and DNA. The sample table records some 500,000 distinct CDR3 sequences; roughly 14% of these occur just once. The ten largest clones add up to roughly a tenth of the sample. Interpreted using the paper, the time point label stands for: newly diagnosed GD, antithyroid drugs for less than 3 months. RNA was extracted from PBMCs in TRIzol for both TCR sequencing and RNA sequencing.

Another study also made use of these data, one on T cells in Graves' hyperthyroidism and ophthalmopathy.

The sequencing used peripheral blood mononuclear cells (PBMCs), collected at new diagnosis, from a patient treated with antithyroid drugs. Receptors originate from a man under 40 with Graves disease. Donor details come from another sample of the same person, matched by shared clones.

About this clonotype itself: Being one base from a much bigger clone, this may be a read error. The genes are TRBV3-1 and TRBJ2-3; D call uncertain. Trimming took 4 bases from V and 10 from J, leaving 18 bases between them. The V gene's germline CDR1 is LGHDT and CDR2 YNNKEL (reference sequence). The CDR3 extends over 14 amino acids. DNA for the CDR3: TGTGCCAGCAGCCCCACGAACGGCGGCACAGCGCAGTATTTT. Its translation: CASSPTNGGTAQYF.

This clonotype was detected many times. The chain links TRBV6-1 to TRBJ2-6; D is undetermined. Germline V gives CDR1 MNHNS, CDR2 SASEGT. The CDR3 has 15 residues. V was pared by 6 bases and J by 4 bases, with 13 bases between. CDR3 residues: CASSQRLGGANVLTF. DNA for the CDR3: TGTGCCAGCAGCCAACGGTTAGGCGGGGCCAACGTCCTGACTTTC.

This clonotype was seen ten or more times. The chain joins TRBV12-3 or TRBV12-4 to TRBJ1-3, with D hard to call. The V and J ends lost 6 bases and 0 bases respectively, with 9 bases between them. The CDR3 runs to 14 residues. Here the CDR3 reads CASSPLFSGNTIYF. The CDR3 DNA reads TGTGCCAGCAGCCCCCTATTCTCTGGAAACACCATATATTTT.

This clonotype has just a few counts. The gene calls are TRBV9 and TRBJ2-5, with TRBD2 identical over 8 bases. V lost 3 bases, J lost 5 bases, and 6 bases stayed unmatched. Germline V CDR1 and CDR2: SGDLS, YYNGEE. This CDR3 region has 14 residues. CDR3 sequence reads: CASSGSSGGETQYF. The CDR3, as DNA: TGTGCCAGCAGCGGTAGCTCGGGGGGGGAGACCCAGTACTTC.

This clonotype was picked up many times. The chain links TRBV24-1 to TRBJ2-1; D possibly uses TRBD1 or TRBD2 (5 bases each). This CDR3 spans 16 amino acids. CDR1 and CDR2 (germline): KGHDR, SFDVKD. V was pared by 1 base and J by 0 bases, with 9 bases between. The CDR3 protein is CATSDLAGSSYNEQFF. The CDR3 coding sequence is TGTGCCACCAGTGATTTAGCAGGGAGCTCCTACAATGAGCAGTTCTTC.

The chain joins TRBV6-2 or TRBV6-3 to TRBJ2-7; 11 bases line up with TRBD2. Germline loops: CDR1 MNHEY, CDR2 SVGEGT. The CDR3 loop spans 15 amino acids. Germline trimming cut 8 bases from V and 6 bases from J; bases unmatched to any gene: 12. This CDR3 reads CASVHATSGRREQYF. CDR3 nucleotide sequence: TGTGCCAGCGTTCACGCCACTAGCGGGAGACGCGAGCAGTACTTC.

The chain couples TRBV12-3 or TRBV12-4 to TRBJ1-5; 11 bases map to TRBD1. J was trimmed by 5 bases and V by 6 bases; bases with no gene match: 6. This CDR3 is 15 amino acids long. CDR3 in amino acids: CASSPGTGGYQPQHF. The CDR3 coding sequence is TGTGCCAGCAGCCCCGGGACAGGGGGATATCAGCCCCAGCATTTT.

The table lists this clonotype with many counts. At one boundary the junction diverges from the germline segment, which might be a read error. The chain uses TRBV19 and TRBJ2-7, with TRBD2 matching over 12 bases. Germline CDR1 is LNHDA and CDR2 is SQIVND (reference sequence). The CDR3 runs to 15 residues. The CDR3 nucleotides are TGTGCCAGCAGTACTCGTGGACTAGCGGGAAAACCGAAGTACTTC. This sequence encodes CASSTRGLAGKPKYF.

In this sample, this clonotype turned up a few times. The chain carries TRBV5-6 and TRBJ2-2; possible D gene TRBD1, 6 bases. This CDR3 contains 15 residues. V shed 4 bases and J shed 7 bases, with 17 bases lying between them. Germline V CDR1 and CDR2: SGHDT, YYEEEE. This CDR3 reads CASSLQGPFNGELFF. Here the CDR3 DNA reads TGTGCCAGCAGCCTACAGGGACCCTTTAACGGGGAGCTGTTTTTT.

This clonotype came up a few times. The genes are TRBV6-2 or TRBV6-3 and TRBJ1-2; D is possibly TRBD1 (6 bases). Trimming shortened V by 10 bases and J by 0 bases, and 15 bases separated the two germline ends. The germline CDR1 and CDR2 sequences are MNHEY and SVGEGT. The CDR3 is made up of 14 amino acids. CDR3 protein: CATAGQRTNYGYTF. The CDR3 DNA sequence: TGTGCCACCGCCGGACAGCGTACTAACTATGGCTACACCTTC.

The J gene is TRBJ2-3, the V gene TRBV19; D is tentatively TRBD1 or TRBD2 (6 bases each). V was trimmed by 0 bases and J by 5 bases, leaving 30 bases between them. CDR3 length: 21 residues. CDR1 and CDR2 from the germline V gene are LNHDA and SQIVND (reference sequence). CDR3 protein: CASSIDRVGGGRVGARDTQYF. CDR3 bases: TGTGCCAGTAGTATAGATCGAGTAGGGGGAGGAAGAGTAGGGGCACGAGATACGCAGTATTTT.

V gene TRBV7-9 combines with J gene TRBJ2-1; 7 bases match TRBD2. Germline V gene data show CDR1 as SEHNR and CDR2 as FQNEAQ (reference sequence). J lost 3 bases, V lost 8 bases, and 10 bases had no gene match. The CDR3 extends over 15 amino acids. The CDR3 reads CASPRTSADYNEQFF. Written as DNA, the CDR3 is TGTGCCAGCCCTCGAACTAGCGCTGACTACAATGAGCAGTTCTTC. Drawing the rest from reference TRBV7-9 and TRBJ2-1, the complete variable domain is DTGVSQNPRHKITKRGQNVTFRCDPISEHNRLYWYRQTLGQGPEFLTYFQNEAQLEKSRLLSDRFSAERPKGSFSTLEIQRTEQGDSAMYLCASPRTSADYNEQFFGPGTRLTVL.

This clonotype occurred many times. J is TRBJ2-2 and V is TRBV12-3 or TRBV12-4; no clear D. Trimming stripped 5 bases from V and 4 bases from J, with 8 bases between. The CDR3 loop spans 13 amino acids. CDR3 coding DNA: TGTGCCAGCAGTCCCACGGTCACCGGGGAGCTGTTTTTT. It codes for CASSPTVTGELFF.

This clonotype was detected only a few times. The rearrangement uses TRBV18 and TRBJ1-4; possible D gene TRBD1, 5 bases. Germline lookup yields CDR1 KGHSH and CDR2 LQKENI. Trimming stripped 3 bases from V and 6 bases from J, with 11 bases between. The CDR3 totals 14 residues. The CDR3, as DNA: TGTGCCAGCTCACCGTTGGGGGTAGATGAAAAACTGTTTTTT. This gives the protein CASSPLGVDEKLFF.

A few counts support this clonotype. The chain combines TRBV6-5 with TRBJ2-7; D gene ambiguous. This CDR3 is built from 13 residues. V was clipped by 2 bases and J by 0 bases, with 5 bases between them. CDR1 is MNHEY, CDR2 SVGAGI, per germline. CDR3 nucleotide sequence: TGTGCCAGCAGTTACGCGTCCTCCTACGAGCAGTACTTC. Its protein is CASSYASSYEQYF.

This clonotype was seen many times. The chain has TRBV20-1 and TRBJ1-5; 8 nucleotides line up with TRBD1. V lost 8 bases, J lost 4 bases, and 10 bases stayed unmatched. Per germline, CDR1 DFQATT and CDR2 SNEGSKA (reference sequence). The CDR3 sequence is 14 residues long. CDR3 coding DNA: TGCAGTACCCAGGGGGCGGGGGGGAATCAGCCCCAGCATTTT. It is translated as CSTQGAGGNQPQHF.

This clonotype was recorded a few times. The chain combines TRBV13 with TRBJ2-7; D remains unclear. CDR3 length: 11 residues. The germline gives CDR1 PRHDT, CDR2 FYEKMQ (reference sequence). V was clipped by 6 bases and J by 4 bases, with 7 bases between them. CDR3 DNA sequence: TGTGCCAGCAGAAGGGATTACGAGCAGTACTTC. Residues: CASRRDYEQYF.

This clonotype occurred many times. The chain combines TRBV6-1 with TRBJ1-1; no firm D call. V was shortened by 7 bases and J by 0 bases, with 15 bases between the two germline ends. There are 15 residues in the CDR3. Looked up from germline, CDR1 is MNHNS and CDR2 is SASEGT. This chain's CDR3 is CASIPIGSMNTEAFF. As DNA, the CDR3 is TGTGCCAGCATCCCCATTGGCAGCATGAACACTGAAGCTTTCTTT.

This clonotype was picked up many times. This rearrangement joins TRBV24-1 to TRBJ2-7, with D perhaps matching TRBD2 (5 bases). From germline, CDR1 is KGHDR and CDR2 SFDVKD. This CDR3 region has 15 residues. With 3 bases removed from V and 2 bases from J, the gap between germline ends came to 13 bases. Written as DNA, the CDR3 is TGTGCCACCAGTGATAGCGCGTACGGGACCTACGAGCAGTACTTC. Protein: CATSDSAYGTYEQYF.

This clonotype was picked up many times. This chain connects TRBV7-9 to TRBJ1-1; D is unresolved. Germline CDR1 reads SEHNR; CDR2 reads FQNEAQ (reference sequence). Between the trimmed V and J ends, which lost 4 bases and 0 bases, there was a span of 18 bases. The CDR3 contains 17 residues. CDR3 loop: CASSSGPGGSLNTEAFF. In nucleotides, the CDR3 is TGTGCCAGCAGCTCAGGACCTGGTGGGTCTCTGAACACTGAAGCTTTCTTT.

This clonotype occurred a few times. The V and J genes are TRBV12-3 or TRBV12-4 and TRBJ1-3; D is unclear. The CDR3 covers 13 residues. V gave up 6 bases and J gave up 4 bases, with 10 bases separating them. For the CDR3, the DNA is TGTGCCAGCAGCACCCTGAGGGGAAACACCATATATTTT. As protein: CASSTLRGNTIYF.

This clonotype was counted many times. The chain has TRBV20-1 and TRBJ2-1, with 7 bases fitting TRBD1. With 6 bases clipped from V and 1 base from J, the junction kept 6 bases outside the gene matches. The CDR3 totals 14 residues. CDR1 and CDR2 from the germline V gene are DFQATT and SNEGSKA (reference sequence). The CDR3 DNA follows: TGCAGTGCCCGAGGGGGCTTATCCTACAATGAGCAGTTCTTC. Translating gives CSARGGLSYNEQFF.

This chain uses TRBV6-1 with TRBJ1-4; tentatively, D is TRBD1 (5 bases). The germline V gene encodes CDR1 MNHNS and CDR2 SASEGT. This CDR3 contains 16 residues. Trimming left V 4 bases short and J 8 bases short, with 20 bases between. The CDR3 bases are TGTGCCAGCAGTGGCCACCCGGGGGATCGAGGGGAAAAACTGTTTTTT. It encodes CASSGHPGDRGEKLFF.

The J gene is TRBJ2-1, the V gene TRBV10-1; the match to TRBD2 covers 10 bases. The trim removed 7 bases at V and 9 bases at J, leaving 6 bases unmatched. This CDR3 is built from 13 residues. Germline CDR1 WNHNN, CDR2 SYGVQD (reference sequence). The CDR3 sequence is CASTSGSSSEQFF. In nucleotides, the CDR3 is TGCGCCAGCACTAGCGGGAGTTCAAGTGAGCAGTTCTTC.

This clonotype was found many times. This chain links TRBV2 with TRBJ2-5; TRBD1 is a possible D gene (5 bases). The CDR3 is made up of 12 amino acids. With 6 bases removed from V and 5 bases from J, the gap between germline ends came to 10 bases. Germline CDR1 is SNHLY and CDR2 is FYNNEI. The CDR3 loop reads CASRGLLETQYF. As DNA, the CDR3 is TGTGCCAGCAGGGGGCTCTTGGAGACCCAGTACTTC.

This clonotype was picked up many times. The chain is built from TRBV29-1 and TRBJ2-1; no firm D call. Germline V gene sequence: CDR1 SQVTM, CDR2 ANQGSEA. This CDR3 is 11 amino acids long. V dropped 4 bases and J dropped 10 bases, with 11 bases sitting between them. CDR3 nucleotides: TGCAGCGTTGTGAGCATCCACGAGCAGTTCTTC. It encodes CSVVSIHEQFF.

The chain is built from TRBV29-1 and TRBJ1-3; maybe TRBD1 (6 bases). Trimming shortened V by 0 bases and J by 5 bases, and 11 bases separated the two germline ends. The CDR3 length is 14 residues. CDR1 is SQVTM and CDR2 is ANQGSEA in the germline V gene. CDR3 in amino acids: CSVEDLTGRNTIYF. The CDR3 DNA sequence: TGCAGCGTTGAAGATTTAACAGGGAGAAACACCATATATTTT.

This clonotype showed up many times. This chain uses TRBV7-6 with TRBJ2-3; D not certain. Germline loops: CDR1 SGHVS, CDR2 FNYEAQ. Trimming stripped 5 bases from V and 2 bases from J, with 11 bases between. The CDR3 is 14 residues long. For the CDR3, the DNA is TGTGCCAGCAGCCATGGCCGTTCCACAGATACGCAGTATTTT. Its translation is CASSHGRSTDTQYF.